The present T cell receptor (beta chain) was sequenced within a study of response to subunit inactivated influenza vaccine. Germline values: CDR1 SQVTM, CDR2 ANQGSEA. Trimming stripped 6 bases from V and 5 bases from J, with 13 bases between. The CDR3 extends over 13 amino acids. This clonotype was seen only a few times. TCRdb itself ran the RT-PCR reads through MiXCR, one entry per CDR3 protein. Among roughly 650,000 distinct CDR3 sequences listed, approximately 14% were seen once. This sample comprised PBMCs from blood, obtained 14 to 15 days before vaccination. The receptor's source is a man aged 50-60 years who received an inactivated influenza vaccine. J is TRBJ2-2 and V is TRBV29-1; TRBD1 might be the D (6 bases). The CDR3 region has the DNA TGCAGCGTCGGGGACACGAGGACCGGGGAGCTGTTTTTT. This encodes CSVGDTRTGELFF.